These 30 T cell receptor beta chains share one sample of origin, sequenced in a study of regulatory T cells in long-lasting Graves disease. As for time point: persistent/refractory GD, antithyroid drugs over 5 years with positive TRAb. The TCR library used RNA extracted from PBMCs. Building of the TCR beta libraries involved iRepertoire HTBI primers and Arm-PCR of CDR3 regions. TCRdb processed the multiplex PCR reads anew with MiXCR; each CDR3 protein has one entry. The top ten hold about 26% of the sample, which has some 450,000 distinct CDR3 sequences, 20% to 25% seen once. The sequences come from peripheral blood mononuclear cells (PBMCs), collected when the disease was refractory, from a patient treated with antithyroid drugs. These receptors were collected from a female donor with Graves disease.

The table lists this clonotype with many counts. V usage is TRBV18 and J usage is TRBJ1-2; D possibly corresponds to TRBD1 (5 bases). This CDR3 comprises 14 residues. V dropped 0 bases and J dropped 4 bases, with 9 bases sitting between them. Germline values: CDR1 KGHSH, CDR2 LQKENI. CDR3 protein: CASSPPPRVYGYTF. The CDR3, as DNA: TGTGCCAGCTCACCACCGCCCAGGGTCTATGGCTACACCTTC.

In its sample, this clonotype was seen a few times. The chain combines TRBV30 with TRBJ1-6; weak D call: TRBD1 (6 bases). This CDR3 is built from 12 residues. Germline CDR1 GTSNPN, CDR2 SVGIG (reference sequence). Trimming pared 2 bases from V and 8 bases from J, leaving 7 bases between. The CDR3 region is CAWSRGDSPLHF. CDR3 DNA sequence: TGTGCCTGGAGTAGGGGGGATTCACCCCTCCACTTT.

This chain uses TRBV6-1 with TRBJ1-1, with 8 bases that match TRBD1. Germline V gene sequence: CDR1 MNHNS, CDR2 SASEGT. The CDR3 consists of 14 residues. Germline trimming cut 4 bases from V and 2 bases from J; bases unmatched to any gene: 3. The CDR3 protein is CASSVGQGNTEAFF. CDR3 DNA sequence: TGTGCCAGCAGTGTTGGACAGGGAAACACTGAAGCTTTCTTT.

This clonotype has ten or more counts. The chain employs TRBV7-9 and TRBJ2-5; D perhaps matches TRBD2 (5 bases). CDR3 length: 14 amino acids. Germline V CDR1 and CDR2: SEHNR, FQNEAQ (reference sequence). Deletions cut 5 bases from V and 1 base from J, with 11 bases between. The CDR3 bases are TGTGCCAGCAGCGTTTTTAGCGTCCAAGAGACCCAGTACTTC. This codes for CASSVFSVQETQYF.

A few counts support this clonotype. Only one base separates this from a far larger clonotype, so it likely reflects a read error. The chain recombines TRBV11-2 with TRBJ2-5; 7 bases align to TRBD2. The J call may be mistaken, given a closer DNA end match to TRBJ2-7. In germline, CDR1 is SGHAT, CDR2 FQNNGV. The CDR3 length is 16 residues. DNA for the CDR3: TGTGCCAGCAGCTTAGGGGCGGGAGCCCTTACCTACGAGCAGTACTTC. It specifies CASSLGAGALTYEQYF.

This sequence joins TRBV18 and TRBJ2-5; D is undetermined. Trimming cost V 0 bases and J 1 base, with 6 bases left between them. The CDR3 sequence is 14 residues long. Germline loops: CDR1 KGHSH, CDR2 LQKENI. This CDR3 reads CASSPPPTQETQYF. In DNA, the CDR3 is TGTGCCAGCTCACCACCGCCAACCCAAGAGACCCAGTACTTC.

This clonotype was seen only a few times. V usage is TRBV7-6 and J usage is TRBJ2-4; D unresolved. V lost 5 bases and J 2 bases, leaving 10 bases between the germline ends. This CDR3 contains 14 residues. Germline-derived CDR1 and CDR2 are SGHVS and FNYEAQ. The CDR3 protein is CASSLTATKNIQYF. CDR3 DNA: TGTGCCAGCAGCCTAACGGCCACCAAAAACATTCAGTACTTC.

There are many counts of this clonotype. The CDR3 is CASKPKTSTNEKLFF. CDR3 coding DNA: TGTGCCAGCAAGCCCAAGACGTCGACTAATGAAAAACTGTTTTTT. The J gene is TRBJ1-4, the V gene TRBV7-9; no reliable D call. This CDR3 is 15 amino acids long. V lost 7 bases, J lost 2 bases, and 14 bases lay in between. Per germline, CDR1 SEHNR and CDR2 FQNEAQ (reference sequence).

As concerns this clonotype: An end of the junction differs from the germline gene, which may be a read error. V is TRBV19 and J is TRBJ1-3; 8 bases line up with TRBD1. The CDR3 is made up of 16 amino acids. Germline V gene data show CDR1 as LNHDA and CDR2 as SQIVND (reference sequence). The CDR3 sequence: CASSIGTGPPGSTIYF. CDR3 DNA: TGTGCCAGTAGTATCGGGACAGGACCACCTGGAAGCACCATATATTTT. Full variable domain (outside the CDR3, taken from reference TRBV19 and TRBJ1-3): DGGITQSPKYLFRKEGQNVTLSCEQNLNHDAMYWYRQDPGQGLRLIYYSQIVNDFQKGDIAEGYSVSREKKESFPLTVTSAQKNPTAFYLCASSIGTGPPGSTIYFGEGSWLTVV.

Concerning this clonotype itself: This may be a read error: a much more frequent sequence differs by one nucleotide. J is TRBJ1-2 and V is TRBV12-3 or TRBV12-4, with 10 nucleotides matching TRBD1. This CDR3 spans 15 amino acids. CDR3 region: CASSIGTGEVHGFTF. The DNA of the CDR3 is TGTGCCAGCAGCATAGGGACAGGGGAGGTCCATGGCTTCACCTTC.

This chain connects TRBV6-5 to TRBJ1-2; no clear D gene. Per germline, CDR1 MNHEY and CDR2 SVGAGI. Trimming left V 2 bases short and J 2 bases short, with 12 bases between. The CDR3 length is 15 residues. The CDR3 bases are TGTGCCAGCAGTTACGGGTTTTTTGGGAACTATGGCTACACCTTC. It specifies CASSYGFFGNYGYTF.

This sequence joins TRBV28 and TRBJ2-2, with a tentative D call TRBD1 (5 bases). The V gene's germline CDR1 is MDHEN and CDR2 SYDVKM. The CDR3 sequence is 15 residues long. Trimming shortened V by 3 bases and J by 0 bases, and 8 bases separated the two germline ends. The CDR3 reads CASSFRVSNTGELFF. The CDR3 DNA reads as TGTGCCAGCAGTTTCAGGGTATCGAACACCGGGGAGCTGTTTTTT.

The chain joins TRBV2 to TRBJ2-3, with TRBD2 matching 9 bases. Germline CDR1 SNHLY, CDR2 FYNNEI. This CDR3 is built from 17 residues. V was pared by 1 base and J by 7 bases, with 12 bases of the junction left unmatched. DNA of the CDR3: TGTGCCAGCAGTGAAGATGCGCCGGGACTAGCTTCATATACGCAGTATTTT. Amino acid sequence: CASSEDAPGLASYTQYF.

The table lists this clonotype with many counts. The V and J genes are TRBV7-2 and TRBJ1-6; no clear D. Trimming removed 3 bases from V and 7 bases from J, with 10 bases in between. The CDR3 runs 14 residues. Germline CDR1 and CDR2: SGHTA and FQGNSA. CDR3 coding DNA: TGTGCCAGCAGCTTGAAGAGGTGGAATTCACCCCTCCACTTT. It translates to CASSLKRWNSPLHF.

This clonotype has a single count. The V gene is TRBV9, the J gene TRBJ2-7; TRBD2 might be the D (5 bases). V was cut by 0 bases and J by 9 bases, with 13 bases left in between. The germline V gene encodes CDR1 SGDLS and CDR2 YYNGEE. The CDR3 runs to 13 residues. CDR3 in DNA: TGTGCCAGCAGCGTAGAGCCCCTTGGAGGGCAGTACTTC. This codes for CASSVEPLGGQYF.

The chain uses TRBV3-1 and TRBJ1-2, with 7 positions matching TRBD1. The CDR3 is 16 amino acids. V trimming: 4 bases; J trimming: 7 bases; junction bases outside the gene matches: 15. Germline CDR1 is LGHDT and CDR2 is YNNKEL (reference sequence). The CDR3 loop is CASSPTPQGGRIGYTF. The CDR3 DNA is TGTGCCAGCAGCCCAACCCCTCAGGGGGGGCGGATTGGCTACACCTTC.

This clonotype was detected only a few times. V usage is TRBV5-1 and J usage is TRBJ1-2; a possible D gene is TRBD1 (5 bases). Germline-derived CDR1 and CDR2 are SGHRS and YFSETQ. Trimming pared 6 bases from V and 8 bases from J, leaving 20 bases between. The CDR3 runs to 14 residues. The DNA of the CDR3 is TGCGCCAGCAAGGAGGCCTTAGTAGGGGACGGCTACACCTTC. Its protein is CASKEALVGDGYTF.

At least ten counts were recorded for this clonotype. The V and J genes are TRBV12-3 or TRBV12-4 and TRBJ1-1; D possibly corresponds to TRBD1 (6 bases). The V end lost 7 bases, the J end lost 3 bases, and 12 bases lay between the germline ends. The CDR3 is 13 amino acids. CDR3 nucleotides: TGTGCCAGCACCTCGACAGGAGACACTGAAGCTTTCTTT. Amino acids: CASTSTGDTEAFF.

J is TRBJ2-5 and V is TRBV7-9; 8 nucleotides agree with TRBD1. Germline V CDR1 and CDR2: SEHNR, FQNEAQ (reference sequence). The J segment lost 6 bases and the V segment lost 5 bases, leaving 8 bases of the junction unmatched. The CDR3 runs 14 residues. This CDR3 reads CASSPQGVGKTQYF. The DNA for the CDR3 is TGTGCCAGCAGCCCACAGGGGGTAGGAAAGACCCAGTACTTC.

This clonotype was observed a few times. The chain has TRBV12-3 or TRBV12-4 and TRBJ1-6, with 9 nucleotides matching TRBD1. The CDR3 is 15 residues long. V shed 4 bases and J 8 bases; nucleotides not matched to a gene: 6. CDR3 protein: CASSSPGTGYSPLHF. The CDR3 DNA sequence: TGTGCCAGCAGTTCCCCCGGGACAGGGTATTCACCCCTCCACTTT.

The chain employs TRBV7-9 and TRBJ1-6; D call uncertain. Trimming shortened V by 4 bases and J by 2 bases, and 18 bases separated the two germline ends. This CDR3 is 18 amino acids long. CDR1 and CDR2 (germline): SEHNR, FQNEAQ (reference sequence). CDR3 nucleotide sequence: TGTGCCAGCAGCTCCCCCTCCGGCAGTCTACCCTATAATTCACCCCTCCACTTT. It specifies CASSSPSGSLPYNSPLHF.

Many counts were recorded for this clonotype. The chain employs TRBV12-3 or TRBV12-4 and TRBJ1-1; no firm D call. V lost 5 bases and J 6 bases, leaving 10 bases between the germline ends. The CDR3 contains 12 residues. CDR3 amino acids: CASSHPVAEAFF. DNA of the CDR3: TGTGCCAGCAGTCACCCGGTCGCTGAAGCTTTCTTT.

Note on this clonotype: With a much larger clone just one base away, this may be a read error. The V and J genes are TRBV20-1 and TRBJ2-7, with D perhaps matching TRBD2 (6 bases). The CDR3 loop spans 14 amino acids. Trimming took off 3 bases at V and 1 base at J, with 13 bases between the two ends. Germline V gene lookup returns CDR1 DFQATT and CDR2 SNEGSKA (reference sequence). The CDR3 protein is CSASGRCASYEQYF. DNA for the CDR3: TGCAGTGCTAGCGGGAGATGTGCATCCTACGAGCAGTACTTC.

This clonotype was seen a handful of times. V gene TRBV20-1 combines with J gene TRBJ2-1, with 9 bases identical to TRBD1. Germline trimming cut 6 bases from V and 6 bases from J; bases unmatched to any gene: 9. There are 14 residues in the CDR3. Germline V gene lookup returns CDR1 DFQATT and CDR2 SNEGSKA (reference sequence). This CDR3 is CSAPGTGFGNEQFF. As DNA, the CDR3 is TGCAGTGCCCCCGGGACAGGGTTCGGCAATGAGCAGTTCTTC.

The table lists this clonotype with many counts. The CDR3 is CSARKVGLNTEAFF. The CDR3 DNA is TGCAGTGCTAGAAAGGTGGGACTGAACACTGAAGCTTTCTTT. The chain joins TRBV20-1 to TRBJ1-1; TRBD1 might be the D (5 bases). CDR3 length: 14 residues. Germline CDR1 DFQATT, CDR2 SNEGSKA (reference sequence). V lost 2 bases to trimming and J lost 0 bases, with 10 bases between them.

The rearrangement links TRBV25-1 to TRBJ1-1, with unresolved D. The germline V and J ends were trimmed by 1 base and 4 bases, with 7 bases remaining between them. The CDR3 is 13 amino acids. Germline V lookup: CDR1 MGHDK, CDR2 SYGVNS. The DNA of the CDR3 is TGTGCCAGCAGTGAATTGGGTACCACTGAAGCTTTCTTT. It specifies CASSELGTTEAFF.

V gene TRBV7-9 combines with J gene TRBJ2-7; 11 bases agree with TRBD2. J lost 0 bases, V lost 3 bases, and 10 bases had no gene match. Germline lookup yields CDR1 SEHNR and CDR2 FQNEAQ (reference sequence). This CDR3 is built from 18 residues. CDR3: CASSFWVGGTSGSYEQYF. CDR3 nucleotide sequence: TGTGCCAGCAGCTTTTGGGTCGGAGGGACTAGCGGCTCCTACGAGCAGTACTTC. The entire variable domain, with the rest obtained from reference TRBV7-9 and TRBJ2-7, is as follows: DTGVSQNPRHKITKRGQNVTFRCDPISEHNRLYWYRQTLGQGPEFLTYFQNEAQLEKSRLLSDRFSAERPKGSFSTLEIQRTEQGDSAMYLCASSFWVGGTSGSYEQYFGPGTRLTVT.

This chain uses TRBV6-2 or TRBV6-3 with TRBJ2-7; D is perhaps TRBD1 or TRBD2 (5 bases each). Trimming cost V 0 bases and J 7 bases, with 16 bases left between them. Germline CDR1 reads MNHEY; CDR2 reads SVGEGT. The CDR3 length is 15 residues. CDR3 DNA sequence: TGTGCCAGCAGTTACTCTCGGGACCCACTACGTGAGCAGTACTTC. This sequence encodes CASSYSRDPLREQYF.

This sequence joins TRBV7-8 and TRBJ2-7; possibly TRBD2 for D (6 bases). CDR1 SGHVS and CDR2 FQNEAQ come from the germline V gene. The CDR3 has 14 amino acids. Trimming removed 3 bases at V and 6 bases at J, with 15 bases between. This CDR3 is CASSFRDWVSEQYF. The CDR3 DNA reads TGTGCCAGCAGCTTCCGGGACTGGGTCTCCGAGCAGTACTTC. The full variable domain, rest sourced from reference TRBV7-8 and TRBJ2-7, is GAGVSQSPRYKVAKRGQDVALRCDPISGHVSLFWYQQALGQGPEFLTYFQNEAQLDKSGLPSDRFFAERPEGSVSTLKIQRTQQEDSAVYLCASSFRDWVSEQYFGPGTRLTVT.

The chain links TRBV20-1 to TRBJ2-5; 7 nucleotides align to TRBD1. The CDR3 has 14 residues. V shed 6 bases, J shed 4 bases, and the junction held 11 bases outside the gene matches. The germline CDR1 and CDR2 sequences are DFQATT and SNEGSKA (reference sequence). The DNA for the CDR3 is TGCAGTGCGTATAAACAGGGGACGAGAGAGACCCAGTACTTC. Translation: CSAYKQGTRETQYF.